These T cell receptor beta chains were read from a single sample in a study of control samples from healthy donors and cancer patients. Using immunoSEQ multiplex PCR, the repertoire was profiled, and TCRdb retains in-frame clones only, with some absent. The table includes about 73,000 clones, roughly 87% detected once. Sequenced input: blood. The source is a woman in her 50s in good health. The CDR3 runs from the conserved cysteine through the conserved F or W. Each record gives: V gene, clone size, J gene, D gene, CDR3 DNA, CDR3 protein. A D gene is named only where the DNA matches it firmly. The size of a clone is reported for some rows only, either as once, few or many, or as a class for expanded clones.

v_gene: TRBV30; abundance: .; j_gene: TRBJ2-2; d_gene: TRBD2; CDR3nt: TGTGCCTGGGGACTCGGACTAGGGATTTCCGGGGAGCTGTTTTTT; CDR3aa: CAWGLGLGISGELFF
v_gene: TRBV28; abundance: .; j_gene: TRBJ1-1; d_gene: .; CDR3nt: TGTGCCAGCAGTCAGGGACGGCCGGCTGAAGCTTTCTTT; CDR3aa: CASSQGRPAEAFF
v_gene: TRBV15; abundance: .; j_gene: TRBJ2-1; d_gene: TRBD1; CDR3nt: TGTGCCACCAGCAGAGATCTAGGGGGCCGTGATAGGAATGAGCAGTTCTTC; CDR3aa: CATSRDLGGRDRNEQFF
v_gene: TRBV5-4; abundance: .; j_gene: TRBJ1-1; d_gene: .; CDR3nt: TGTGCCAGCAGCTCCTCAGGGTTGGGGAACACTGAAGCTTTCTTT; CDR3aa: CASSSSGLGNTEAFF
v_gene: TRBV30; abundance: .; j_gene: TRBJ2-7; d_gene: .; CDR3nt: TGTGCCTGGAGTCCCGGGACTTACGAGCAGTACTTC; CDR3aa: CAWSPGTYEQYF
v_gene: TRBV7-9; abundance: .; j_gene: TRBJ1-2; d_gene: .; CDR3nt: TGTGCCAGCAGCATGGCGGCGGGAAGTGGCTACACCTTC; CDR3aa: CASSMAAGSGYTF
v_gene: TRBV6-5; abundance: .; j_gene: TRBJ2-1; d_gene: .; CDR3nt: TGTGCCAGCAGTACCGGGACAAGCTCCTACAATGAGCAGTTCTTC; CDR3aa: CASSTGTSSYNEQFF
v_gene: TRBV19; abundance: .; j_gene: TRBJ2-2; d_gene: TRBD1; CDR3nt: TGTGCCAGTAGTATGAGAGACAGGGGCCCCTTGGGAGGGGAGCTGTTTTTT; CDR3aa: CASSMRDRGPLGGELFF
v_gene: TRBV2; abundance: .; j_gene: TRBJ2-1; d_gene: TRBD2; CDR3nt: TGTGCCAGCAGTGAAACCCTTCCCGTAGCGGGATTATACAATGAGCAGTTCTTC; CDR3aa: CASSETLPVAGLYNEQFF
v_gene: TRBV6-5; abundance: .; j_gene: TRBJ1-5; d_gene: .; CDR3nt: TGTGCCAGCAACTGGCCCAATCAGCCCCAGCATTTT; CDR3aa: CASNWPNQPQHF
v_gene: TRBV10-3; abundance: .; j_gene: TRBJ1-5; d_gene: TRBD1; CDR3nt: TGTGCCATCAGTGCCTCCCAGGGACAGGGGGATCAGCCCCAGCATTTT; CDR3aa: CAISASQGQGDQPQHF
v_gene: TRBV4-1; abundance: few; j_gene: TRBJ1-6; d_gene: TRBD1; CDR3nt: TGCGCCAGCAGCCCATTCAGGGGACAGGGTAATTCACCCCTCCACTTT; CDR3aa: CASSPFRGQGNSPLHF
v_gene: TRBV30; abundance: .; j_gene: TRBJ2-2; d_gene: TRBD2; CDR3nt: TGTGCCTGGAGAGGGACTAGCTGGACCGGGGAGCTGTTTTTT; CDR3aa: CAWRGTSWTGELFF
v_gene: TRBV2; abundance: few; j_gene: TRBJ1-5; d_gene: .; CDR3nt: TGTGCCAGCAGTGTAAAGGGCTTCAATCAGCCCCAGCATTTT; CDR3aa: CASSVKGFNQPQHF
v_gene: TRBV5-4; abundance: .; j_gene: TRBJ1-4; d_gene: .; CDR3nt: TGTGCCAGCAGATCGGCAGGAGGGAATGAAAAACTGTTTTTT; CDR3aa: CASRSAGGNEKLFF
v_gene: TRBV28; abundance: .; j_gene: TRBJ1-1; d_gene: .; CDR3nt: TGTGCCAGCAGTTTATCCACTGAAGCTTTCTTT; CDR3aa: CASSLSTEAFF
v_gene: TRBV20-1; abundance: .; j_gene: TRBJ2-7; d_gene: .; CDR3nt: TGCAGTGCTCAGCGAGGTGAGCAGTACTTC; CDR3aa: CSAQRGEQYF
v_gene: TRBV4-2; abundance: once; j_gene: TRBJ2-7; d_gene: .; CDR3nt: TGTGCCAGCAGCCTTCGGGGAGACTACGAGCAGTACTTC; CDR3aa: CASSLRGDYEQYF
v_gene: TRBV19; abundance: .; j_gene: TRBJ2-7; d_gene: .; CDR3nt: TGTGCCAGTAGTGAAGGGTCTGGCGAGCAGTACTTC; CDR3aa: CASSEGSGEQYF
v_gene: TRBV6-5; abundance: .; j_gene: TRBJ2-1; d_gene: TRBD2; CDR3nt: TGTGCCAGCAGCCCGACTAGCGGAGAGCAGTTCTTC; CDR3aa: CASSPTSGEQFF
v_gene: TRBV5-6; abundance: .; j_gene: TRBJ2-7; d_gene: TRBD2; CDR3nt: TGTGCCAGCAGCGCCGGGACTAGCGGGAGTGTCGCGTTC; CDR3aa: CASSAGTSGSVAF
v_gene: TRBV6-5; abundance: .; j_gene: TRBJ1-1; d_gene: .; CDR3nt: TGTGCCAGCAGTAAACTCGGGCGGAGAGGAGTTTTCTTT; CDR3aa: CASSKLGRRGVFF
v_gene: TRBV7-7; abundance: .; j_gene: TRBJ2-2; d_gene: .; CDR3nt: TGTGCTAGCAGCCCTTCGGCCACCTGGACCGGGGAGCTGTTTTTT; CDR3aa: CASSPSATWTGELFF
v_gene: TRBV21-1; abundance: .; j_gene: TRBJ2-1; d_gene: .; CDR3nt: TGTGCCAGCAGCGCTAGCGGGAGGCCTCTCTACAATGAGCAGTTCTTC; CDR3aa: CASSASGRPLYNEQFF
v_gene: TRBV6-1; abundance: once; j_gene: TRBJ2-3; d_gene: .; CDR3nt: TGTGCCAGCAGTGAAGCGGTGAGGGGGAATACGCAGTATTTT; CDR3aa: CASSEAVRGNTQYF
v_gene: TRBV7-6; abundance: .; j_gene: TRBJ2-1; d_gene: TRBD2; CDR3nt: TGTGCCAGCAGCTTAGATTCAGCGGGAGTACCTAGTGAGCAGTTCTTC; CDR3aa: CASSLDSAGVPSEQFF
v_gene: TRBV19; abundance: .; j_gene: TRBJ1-5; d_gene: TRBD1; CDR3nt: TGTGCCAGTAAGAGGGACAGGGGGAGTGAAGGCAATCAGCCCCAGCATTTT; CDR3aa: CASKRDRGSEGNQPQHF
v_gene: TRBV7-7; abundance: .; j_gene: TRBJ2-1; d_gene: TRBD2; CDR3nt: TGTGCTAGCAGCTTAAACGCGGGGGTTGGGCATGAGCAGTTCTTC; CDR3aa: CASSLNAGVGHEQFF
v_gene: TRBV28; abundance: few; j_gene: TRBJ2-7; d_gene: .; CDR3nt: TGTGCCAGCAGTTTACGGGGGACGCCACTCAAGGAGCAGTACTTC; CDR3aa: CASSLRGTPLKEQYF
v_gene: TRBV3-1/TRBV3-2; abundance: once; j_gene: TRBJ2-7; d_gene: .; CDR3nt: TGTGCCAGCAGCCAGCTAGGGCGAGGGGTATTTGGGGACGAGCAGTACTTC; CDR3aa: CASSQLGRGVFGDEQYF
v_gene: TRBV27; abundance: .; j_gene: TRBJ2-3; d_gene: TRBD2; CDR3nt: TGTGCCAGCAGTAGGGGACTATGGGATACGCAGTATTTT; CDR3aa: CASSRGLWDTQYF
v_gene: TRBV13; abundance: .; j_gene: TRBJ2-1; d_gene: .; CDR3nt: TGTGCCAGCAGCTCTACCGCGCGTAGCTCCTACAATGAGCAGTTCTTC; CDR3aa: CASSSTARSSYNEQFF
v_gene: TRBV18; abundance: .; j_gene: TRBJ2-1; d_gene: .; CDR3nt: TGTGCCAGCTCACCATCGAGTCAGATCACCTACAATGAGCAGTTCTTC; CDR3aa: CASSPSSQITYNEQFF
v_gene: TRBV3-1/TRBV3-2; abundance: .; j_gene: TRBJ2-7; d_gene: .; CDR3nt: TGTGCCAGCAGCCAAGATGTCCTCTACGAGCAGTACTTC; CDR3aa: CASSQDVLYEQYF
v_gene: TRBV2; abundance: .; j_gene: TRBJ1-2; d_gene: .; CDR3nt: TGTGCCACCTGGGGGAGGGCTGGCTACACCTTC; CDR3aa: CATWGRAGYTF
v_gene: TRBV7-7; abundance: .; j_gene: TRBJ2-2; d_gene: TRBD1; CDR3nt: TGTGCTAGCAGCTCAACAGGGGTTGGCACCGGGGAGCTGTTTTTT; CDR3aa: CASSSTGVGTGELFF
v_gene: TRBV27; abundance: .; j_gene: TRBJ2-1; d_gene: .; CDR3nt: TGTGCCAGCAGTTCTACCACCGGGACTCCGGTAAAGCAGTTCTTC; CDR3aa: CASSSTTGTPVKQFF
v_gene: TRBV19; abundance: .; j_gene: TRBJ1-6; d_gene: .; CDR3nt: TGTGCCAGTAGTATTCAGGCCGACGATAATTCACCCCTCCACTTT; CDR3aa: CASSIQADDNSPLHF
v_gene: TRBV5-4; abundance: .; j_gene: TRBJ2-7; d_gene: .; CDR3nt: TGTGCCAGCAGCTTCTCAGCTTCGGCGGGAACATCCTACGAGCAGTACTTC; CDR3aa: CASSFSASAGTSYEQYF
v_gene: TRBV28; abundance: .; j_gene: TRBJ2-1; d_gene: .; CDR3nt: TGTGCCAGCCACCACGGCTACAATGAGCAGTTCTTC; CDR3aa: CASHHGYNEQFF
v_gene: TRBV9; abundance: .; j_gene: TRBJ2-5; d_gene: .; CDR3nt: TGTGCCAGCAGCATCTCGGCTACCCAAGAGACCCAGTACTTC; CDR3aa: CASSISATQETQYF
v_gene: TRBV5-1; abundance: .; j_gene: TRBJ2-1; d_gene: TRBD2; CDR3nt: TGCGCCAGCCAAGGACTAGCGCACAATGAGCAGTTCTTC; CDR3aa: CASQGLAHNEQFF
v_gene: TRBV6-6; abundance: .; j_gene: TRBJ2-7; d_gene: TRBD1; CDR3nt: TGTGCCAGCAGTGGGACAGGTGTGACCTACGAGCAGTACTTC; CDR3aa: CASSGTGVTYEQYF
v_gene: TRBV28; abundance: .; j_gene: TRBJ2-7; d_gene: TRBD2; CDR3nt: TGTGCCAGCAGTTCGGGACTAGCGGGAAGCTACGAGCAGTACTTC; CDR3aa: CASSSGLAGSYEQYF
v_gene: TRBV29-1; abundance: .; j_gene: TRBJ1-1; d_gene: .; CDR3nt: TGCAGCGCCCAGGCCGTACTGAACACTGAAGCTTTCTTT; CDR3aa: CSAQAVLNTEAFF
v_gene: TRBV2; abundance: .; j_gene: TRBJ1-3; d_gene: TRBD1; CDR3nt: TGTGCCAGCACCGGGGACAGGGCTGCTGGAAACACCATATATTTT; CDR3aa: CASTGDRAAGNTIYF
v_gene: TRBV5-1; abundance: .; j_gene: TRBJ2-3; d_gene: TRBD2; CDR3nt: TGCGCCAGCAGCTCCCCGGGACTAGCGAAGTATACGCAGTATTTT; CDR3aa: CASSSPGLAKYTQYF
v_gene: TRBV7-8; abundance: .; j_gene: TRBJ2-1; d_gene: .; CDR3nt: TGTGCCAGCAGCTTAGCTATACAACGTAATGAGCAGTTCTTC; CDR3aa: CASSLAIQRNEQFF
v_gene: TRBV3-1/TRBV3-2; abundance: .; j_gene: TRBJ2-6; d_gene: .; CDR3nt: TGTGCCAGCAGCCAAGTAGGGTCTGGGGCCAACGTCCTGACTTTC; CDR3aa: CASSQVGSGANVLTF
v_gene: TRBV9; abundance: .; j_gene: TRBJ2-5; d_gene: TRBD2; CDR3nt: TGTGCCAGCAAGCCAGGGCTAGCGGGAGAGACCCAGTACTTC; CDR3aa: CASKPGLAGETQYF